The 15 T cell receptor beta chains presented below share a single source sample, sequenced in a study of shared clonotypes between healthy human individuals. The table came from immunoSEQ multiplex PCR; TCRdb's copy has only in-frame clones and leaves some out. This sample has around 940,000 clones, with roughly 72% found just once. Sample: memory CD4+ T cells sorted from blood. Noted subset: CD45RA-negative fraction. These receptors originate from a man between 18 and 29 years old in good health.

The CDR3 coding sequence is TGTGCCAGCTCACCAAACGAAGCTGTCAGCGAGCAGTTCTTC. Its protein is CASSPNEAVSEQFF. The chain recombines TRBV18 with TRBJ2-1, with D unclear. V gave up 2 bases and J gave up 10 bases, with 15 bases separating them. Germline V gene data show CDR1 as KGHSH and CDR2 as LQKENI. This CDR3 has 14 residues.

CDR3 nucleotide sequence: TGTGCCAGCAGCGTAGCCGCGGCCCCCCTCAATGAGCAGTTCTTC. It codes for CASSVAAAPLNEQFF. The chain is built from TRBV9 and TRBJ2-1, with unresolved D. This CDR3 region has 15 residues. V shed 0 bases and J shed 6 bases, with 13 bases lying between them. In germline, CDR1 is SGDLS, CDR2 YYNGEE.

In DNA, the CDR3 is TGTGCCAGCAGCCCGGGACAGGGAGGCGTAATTGATACCCAGTACTTC. Translation gives CASSPGQGGVIDTQYF. The J gene is TRBJ2-5, the V gene TRBV7-9; TRBD1 aligns across 9 bases. The germline V gene has CDR1 SEHNR and CDR2 FQNEAQ (reference sequence). Trimming removed 5 bases from V and 8 bases from J; junction bases left unmatched: 15. This CDR3 is built from 16 residues.

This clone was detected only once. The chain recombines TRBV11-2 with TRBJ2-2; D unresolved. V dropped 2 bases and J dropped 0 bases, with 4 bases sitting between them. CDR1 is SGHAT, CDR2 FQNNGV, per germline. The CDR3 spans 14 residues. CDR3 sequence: CASSLPPNTGELFF. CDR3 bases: TGTGCCAGCAGCTTACCCCCGAACACCGGGGAGCTGTTTTTT.

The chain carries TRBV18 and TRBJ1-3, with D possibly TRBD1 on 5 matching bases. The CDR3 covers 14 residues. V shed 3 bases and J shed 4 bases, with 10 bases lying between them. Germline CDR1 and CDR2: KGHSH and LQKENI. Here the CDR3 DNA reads TGTGCCAGCTCACCTTCAGGGTTGGGAAACACCATATATTTT. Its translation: CASSPSGLGNTIYF.

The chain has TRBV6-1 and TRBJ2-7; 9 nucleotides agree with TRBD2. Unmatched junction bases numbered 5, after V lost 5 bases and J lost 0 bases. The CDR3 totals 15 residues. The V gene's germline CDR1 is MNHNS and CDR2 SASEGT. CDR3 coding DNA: TGTGCCAGCAGTTGGCTAGCGGGATCCTCCTACGAGCAGTACTTC. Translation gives CASSWLAGSSYEQYF.

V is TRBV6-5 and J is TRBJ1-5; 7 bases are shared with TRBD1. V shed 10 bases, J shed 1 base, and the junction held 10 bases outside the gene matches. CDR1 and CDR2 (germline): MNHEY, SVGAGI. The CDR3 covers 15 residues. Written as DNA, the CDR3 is TGTGCCACCAGGTCAGGGGGACAGAGCAATCAGCCCCAGCATTTT. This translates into CATRSGGQSNQPQHF.

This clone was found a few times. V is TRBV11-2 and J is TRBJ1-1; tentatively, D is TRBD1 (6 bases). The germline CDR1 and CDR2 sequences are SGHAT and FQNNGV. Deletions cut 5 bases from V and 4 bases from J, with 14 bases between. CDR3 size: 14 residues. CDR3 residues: CASSPQETGTEAFF. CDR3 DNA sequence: TGTGCCAGCAGCCCCCAGGAGACAGGCACTGAAGCTTTCTTT.

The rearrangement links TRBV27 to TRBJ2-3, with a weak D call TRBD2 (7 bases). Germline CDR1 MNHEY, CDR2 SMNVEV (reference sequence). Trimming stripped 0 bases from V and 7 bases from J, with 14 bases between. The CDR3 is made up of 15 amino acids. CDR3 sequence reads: CASSLSRGGANTQYF. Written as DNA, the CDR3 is TGTGCCAGCAGTTTATCGAGAGGGGGGGCGAATACGCAGTATTTT.

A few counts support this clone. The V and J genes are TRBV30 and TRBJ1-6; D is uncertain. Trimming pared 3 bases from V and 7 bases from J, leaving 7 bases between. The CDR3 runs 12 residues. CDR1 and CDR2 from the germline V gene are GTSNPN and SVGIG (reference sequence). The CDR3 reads CAWRLLNSPLHF. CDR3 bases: TGTGCCTGGAGACTTCTGAATTCACCCCTCCACTTT.

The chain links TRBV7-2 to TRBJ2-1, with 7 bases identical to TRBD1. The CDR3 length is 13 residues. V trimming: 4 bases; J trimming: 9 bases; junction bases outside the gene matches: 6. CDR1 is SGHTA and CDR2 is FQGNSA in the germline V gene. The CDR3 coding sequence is TGTGCCAGCAGCTCGACAGGGTTTGCTGAGCAGTTCTTC. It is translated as CASSSTGFAEQFF. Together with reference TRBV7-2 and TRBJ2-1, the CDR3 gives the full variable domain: GAGVSQSPSNKVTEKGKDVELRCDPISGHTALYWYRQSLGQGLEFLIYFQGNSAPDKSGLPSDRFSAERTGGSVSTLTIQRTQQEDSAVYLCASSSTGFAEQFFGPGTRLTVL.

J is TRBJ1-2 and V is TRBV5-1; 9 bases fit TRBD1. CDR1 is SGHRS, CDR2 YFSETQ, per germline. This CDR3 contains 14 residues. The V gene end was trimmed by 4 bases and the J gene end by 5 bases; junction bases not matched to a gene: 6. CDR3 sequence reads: CASSGGQGPYGYTF. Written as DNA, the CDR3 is TGCGCCAGCAGCGGGGGACAGGGCCCTTATGGCTACACCTTC.

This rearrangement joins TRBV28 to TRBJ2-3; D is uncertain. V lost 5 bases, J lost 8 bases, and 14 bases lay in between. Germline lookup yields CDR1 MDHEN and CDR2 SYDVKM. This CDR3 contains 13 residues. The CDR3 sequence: CASSETTMGTQYF. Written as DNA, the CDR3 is TGTGCCAGCAGTGAGACAACCATGGGTACGCAGTATTTT.

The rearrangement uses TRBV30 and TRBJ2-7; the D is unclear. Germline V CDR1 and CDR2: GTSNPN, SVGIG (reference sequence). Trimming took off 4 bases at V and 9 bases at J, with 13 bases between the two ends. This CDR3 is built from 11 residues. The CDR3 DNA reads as TGTGCCTGGATGGGGAACGAAGGGCAGTACTTC. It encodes CAWMGNEGQYF.

CDR3 protein: CATSRDSVNYGYTF. The CDR3, as DNA: TGTGCCACCAGCAGAGATTCGGTCAACTATGGCTACACCTTC. The rearrangement links TRBV15 to TRBJ1-2; no firm D call. This CDR3 region has 14 residues. The germline gives CDR1 LNHNV, CDR2 YYDKDF (reference sequence). V shed 0 bases and J shed 2 bases, with 7 bases lying between them.